The 20 T cell receptor beta chains below all came from one sample that was sequenced in a study of T cell changes during pregnancy in multiple sclerosis. Generated by immunoSEQ multiplex PCR, the TCRdb table keeps only in-frame clones and is missing some. The profile shows around 72,000 clones, roughly 89% of them singletons. Specimen: peripheral blood, collected in the third trimester of pregnancy. Receptor source: a female donor in good health, enrolled as a control in a pregnancy study.

The V and J genes are TRBV27 and TRBJ1-1; D unresolved. In germline, CDR1 is MNHEY, CDR2 SMNVEV (reference sequence). There are 16 residues in the CDR3. V was trimmed by 4 bases and J by 1 base, leaving 16 bases between them. In DNA form, the CDR3 reads TGTGCCAGCAGTTCTATACCCCCCGAAAGGAACACTGAAGCTTTCTTT. It encodes CASSSIPPERNTEAFF.

V usage is TRBV7-8 and J usage is TRBJ1-1; D possibly corresponds to TRBD1 (5 bases). Trimming took off 0 bases at V and 1 base at J, with 21 bases between the two ends. Germline CDR1 is SGHVS and CDR2 is FQNEAQ. The CDR3 is 19 amino acids. This chain's CDR3 is CASSLADLGSQGKNTEAFF. In DNA form, the CDR3 reads TGTGCCAGCAGCTTAGCCGACCTGGGGTCCCAGGGAAAGAACACTGAAGCTTTCTTT.

The chain carries TRBV29-1 and TRBJ1-3; D uncertain. The CDR3 spans 13 residues. Germline values: CDR1 SQVTM, CDR2 ANQGSEA. Trimming cost V 7 bases and J 0 bases, with 10 bases left between them. DNA for the CDR3: TGCAGCGCCCGGGTCACCTCTGGAAACACCATATATTTT. It translates to CSARVTSGNTIYF.

The rearrangement joins TRBV6-1 to TRBJ1-2; 7 nucleotides line up with TRBD1. The CDR3 has 13 residues. From germline, CDR1 is MNHNS and CDR2 SASEGT. V lost 6 bases and J lost 4; bases outside the gene matches: 5. The CDR3 reads CASSEQGGYGYTF. CDR3 in DNA: TGTGCCAGCAGCGAGCAGGGGGGCTATGGCTACACCTTC.

The chain uses TRBV11-2 and TRBJ1-1; TRBD1 matches at 8 bases. The CDR3 length is 15 residues. Losses at the gene ends were 5 bases for V and 0 bases for J; bases not matched to a gene: 5. CDR1 is SGHAT, CDR2 FQNNGV, per germline. In DNA, the CDR3 is TGTGCCAGCAGCGTAGCGGGACAGGTGAACACTGAAGCTTTCTTT. This codes for CASSVAGQVNTEAFF.

In DNA form, the CDR3 reads TGTGCCAGCTCACCAGGAGGGTTGGACGAGCAGTACTTC. Translating it yields CASSPGGLDEQYF. The chain employs TRBV18 and TRBJ2-7; D possibly corresponds to TRBD2 (6 bases). The germline V and J ends were trimmed by 2 bases and 5 bases, with 10 bases remaining between them. The CDR3 sequence is 13 residues long. Germline loops: CDR1 KGHSH, CDR2 LQKENI.

This sequence joins TRBV6-5 and TRBJ2-2; D is uncertain. The CDR3 is made up of 12 amino acids. CDR1 is MNHEY, CDR2 SVGAGI, per germline. Trimming removed 2 bases at V and 4 bases at J, with 2 bases between. The CDR3 coding sequence is TGTGCCAGCAGTTACCTCACCGGGGAGCTGTTTTTT. Its protein is CASSYLTGELFF.

This clone was counted only a few times. This rearrangement joins TRBV4-3 to TRBJ1-6, with D uncertain. This CDR3 is built from 16 residues. V shed 1 base and J shed 6 bases, with 13 bases lying between them. Germline V CDR1 and CDR2: LGHNA, YSLEER. In DNA form, the CDR3 reads TGCGCCAGCAGCCAAGGTCGGGTGTCCGGTAATTCACCCCTCCACTTT. It encodes CASSQGRVSGNSPLHF.

This clone was recorded once. The V call is TRBV5-6, the J call TRBJ1-2, with 10 nucleotides matching TRBD1. The ends lost 4 bases at V and 4 bases at J; junction bases unmatched: 7. CDR1 and CDR2 (germline): SGHDT, YYEEEE. The CDR3 is 15 residues long. The CDR3 DNA is TGTGCCAGCAGCCCTGACAGGGGGCATATCTATGGCTACACCTTC. It yields the protein CASSPDRGHIYGYTF. Full variable domain (outside the CDR3, taken from reference TRBV5-6 and TRBJ1-2): DAGVTQSPTHLIKTRGQQVTLRCSPKSGHDTVSWYQQALGQGPQFIFQYYEEEERQRGNFPDRFSGHQFPNYSSELNVNALLLGDSALYLCASSPDRGHIYGYTFGSGTRLTVV.

This clone is a singleton in its sample. DNA for the CDR3: TGTGCCAGCAGCGTAGATAGGGCTAGCGGGGGACTTAGCACAGATACGCAGTATTTT. It translates to CASSVDRASGGLSTDTQYF. V usage is TRBV9 and J usage is TRBJ2-3, with 10 positions matching TRBD2. Looked up from germline, CDR1 is SGDLS and CDR2 is YYNGEE. The length of the CDR3 is 19 residues. The V and J ends lost 0 bases and 0 bases, in that order; junction bases with no gene match: 10. Full variable domain (rest looked up from reference TRBV9 and TRBJ2-3): DSGVTQTPKHLITATGQRVTLRCSPRSGDLSVYWYQQSLDQGLQFLIQYYNGEERAKGNILERFSAQQFPDLHSELNLSSLELGDSALYFCASSVDRASGGLSTDTQYFGPGTRLTVL.

The V call is TRBV11-2, the J call TRBJ2-7; a possible D gene is TRBD1 (5 bases). V shed 1 base and J shed 2 bases, with 6 bases lying between them. Looked up from germline, CDR1 is SGHAT and CDR2 is FQNNGV. The CDR3 extends over 13 amino acids. The CDR3 DNA reads as TGTGCCAGCAGCTTAGGACAGACCTACGAGCAGTACTTC. Residues: CASSLGQTYEQYF.

The chain carries TRBV6-1 and TRBJ1-4; D gene ambiguous. Germline values: CDR1 MNHNS, CDR2 SASEGT. Trimming removed 2 bases from V and 13 bases from J, with 20 bases in between. The CDR3 consists of 15 residues. CDR3: CASSELRQFPEVLFF. CDR3 nucleotide sequence: TGTGCCAGCAGTGAACTTAGGCAGTTCCCAGAGGTACTGTTTTTT.

This sequence joins TRBV19 and TRBJ2-5; D is unclear. CDR1 LNHDA and CDR2 SQIVND come from the germline V gene (reference sequence). Trimming shortened V by 9 bases and J by 5 bases, and 10 bases separated the two germline ends. The CDR3 is made up of 11 amino acids. CDR3 protein: CASTGGETQYF. CDR3 bases: TGTGCCAGCACGGGTGGGGAGACCCAGTACTTC. Drawing the rest from reference TRBV19 and TRBJ2-5, the complete variable domain is DGGITQSPKYLFRKEGQNVTLSCEQNLNHDAMYWYRQDPGQGLRLIYYSQIVNDFQKGDIAEGYSVSREKKESFPLTVTSAQKNPTAFYLCASTGGETQYFGPGTRLLVL.

V gene TRBV7-8 combines with J gene TRBJ2-1; the match to TRBD2 covers 8 bases. The CDR3 sequence is 14 residues long. V was pared by 6 bases and J by 5 bases, with 6 bases of the junction left unmatched. CDR1 and CDR2 from the germline V gene are SGHVS and FQNEAQ. The CDR3 here is CASSPTSVDNEQFF. The DNA for the CDR3 is TGTGCCAGCAGTCCGACTAGCGTTGACAATGAGCAGTTCTTC.

This chain links TRBV6-5 with TRBJ1-1; the D gene is possibly TRBD1 (6 bases). The CDR3 length is 15 residues. V was cut by 6 bases and J by 0 bases, with 14 bases left in between. Per germline, CDR1 MNHEY and CDR2 SVGAGI. As DNA, the CDR3 is TGTGCCAGCAGGAACAGGGAGAGGATGAACACTGAAGCTTTCTTT. Its protein product is CASRNRERMNTEAFF.

This clone was seen more than once but under ten times. The rearrangement uses TRBV9 and TRBJ1-1; 7 positions match TRBD1. This CDR3 region has 15 residues. J lost 0 bases, V lost 0 bases, and 2 bases had no gene match. The germline V gene has CDR1 SGDLS and CDR2 YYNGEE. Here the CDR3 DNA reads TGTGCCAGCAGCGTAGCGACAGGGTTGAACACTGAAGCTTTCTTT. Its protein product is CASSVATGLNTEAFF.

The CDR3 nucleotides are TGTGCCAGCAGTTATCTCGGGAGCAGGGGGCCCCCTACGCAGTATTTT. Protein sequence: CASSYLGSRGPPTQYF. The V gene is TRBV6-5, the J gene TRBJ2-3, with TRBD1 identical over 8 bases. Germline loops: CDR1 MNHEY, CDR2 SVGAGI. The CDR3 contains 16 residues. V lost 3 bases to trimming and J lost 8 bases; unmatched junction nucleotides: 13.

V usage is TRBV23-1 and J usage is TRBJ1-1, with TRBD1 as a possible D gene (6 bases). TRBV23-1 is an ORF, and what it does is uncertain. The CDR3 is 17 residues long. The V end lost 0 bases, the J end lost 0 bases, and 14 bases lay between the germline ends. The CDR3, as DNA: TGCGCCAGCAGTCAATCGGGAGGGACACGGATGAACACTGAAGCTTTCTTT. Protein product: CASSQSGGTRMNTEAFF.

The chain recombines TRBV19 with TRBJ2-7, with 11 bases aligning to TRBD1. The CDR3 runs to 16 residues. J gave up 4 bases and V 6 bases, and 11 bases lay outside the gene matches. Germline-derived CDR1 and CDR2 are LNHDA and SQIVND (reference sequence). The CDR3 DNA is TGTGCCAGTAGCCCCAAACTACGGGACAGGGGGTACGAGCAGTACTTC. This sequence encodes CASSPKLRDRGYEQYF.

The chain has TRBV7-9 and TRBJ1-3; a weak D match, TRBD1 (5 bases). The V end lost 1 base, the J end lost 3 bases, and 13 bases lay between the germline ends. The CDR3 runs 16 residues. CDR1 and CDR2 from the germline V gene are SEHNR and FQNEAQ (reference sequence). CDR3 DNA: TGTGCCAGCAGCTTAGGGGGCAGGAGATATGGAAACACCATATATTTT. Its protein product is CASSLGGRRYGNTIYF.